This T cell receptor (beta chain) was captured in a study of T cell repertoires in cytomegalovirus infection. Study background: A matching HLA type, together with CMV infection, was signaled by public TCR beta signatures.

TCRdb re-called the reads with MiXCR, one entry per CDR3 protein. The table records approximately 730,000 distinct CDR3 sequences, roughly 29% of them present only once. Germline V gene sequence: CDR1 MNHEY, CDR2 SMNVEV (reference sequence). V gave up 5 bases and J gave up 3 bases, with 17 bases separating them. This CDR3 region has 16 residues. This clonotype was seen only a few times. Its cognate antigen is unknown. Sample: cultured CD8+ T cells from PBMCs, taken from culture after CMV antigen stimulation. This TCR was recovered from a human donor in good health (CMV status not recorded). Some clones in this sample may be carry-over from other donors' samples. V gene TRBV27 combines with J gene TRBJ2-1; a weak D match, TRBD2 (6 bases). CDR3 DNA sequence: TGTGCCAGCAGTCACCCCGGTGGGGGGTTCTACAATGAGCAGTTCTTC. Translation gives CASSHPGGGFYNEQFF.